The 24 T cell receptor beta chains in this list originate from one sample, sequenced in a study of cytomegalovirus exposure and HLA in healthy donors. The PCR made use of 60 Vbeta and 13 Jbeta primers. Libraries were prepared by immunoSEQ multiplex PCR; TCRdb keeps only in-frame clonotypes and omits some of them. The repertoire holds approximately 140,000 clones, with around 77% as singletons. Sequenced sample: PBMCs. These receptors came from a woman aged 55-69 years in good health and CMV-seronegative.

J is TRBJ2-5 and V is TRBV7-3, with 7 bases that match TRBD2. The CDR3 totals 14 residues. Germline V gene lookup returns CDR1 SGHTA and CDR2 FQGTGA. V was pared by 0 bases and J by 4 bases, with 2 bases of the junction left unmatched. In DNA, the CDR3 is TGTGCCAGCAGCTTAACCGGCGGGGGAGAGACCCAGTACTTC. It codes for CASSLTGGGETQYF.

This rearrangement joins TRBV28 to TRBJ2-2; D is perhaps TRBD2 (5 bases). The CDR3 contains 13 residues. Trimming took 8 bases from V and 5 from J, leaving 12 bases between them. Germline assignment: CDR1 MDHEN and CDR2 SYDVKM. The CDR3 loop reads CASESPGTGELFF. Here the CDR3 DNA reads TGTGCCAGCGAGAGCCCGGGGACCGGGGAGCTGTTTTTT.

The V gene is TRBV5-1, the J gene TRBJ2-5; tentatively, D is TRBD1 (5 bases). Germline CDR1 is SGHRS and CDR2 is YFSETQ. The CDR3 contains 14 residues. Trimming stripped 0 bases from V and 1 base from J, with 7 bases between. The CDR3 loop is CASSLGQGQETQYF. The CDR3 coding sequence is TGCGCCAGCAGCTTGGGTCAGGGCCAAGAGACCCAGTACTTC.

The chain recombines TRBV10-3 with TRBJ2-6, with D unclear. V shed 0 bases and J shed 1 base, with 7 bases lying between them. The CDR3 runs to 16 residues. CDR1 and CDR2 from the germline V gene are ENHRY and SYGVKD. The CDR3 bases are TGTGCCATCAGTGAGTCCCCGAGGTCTGGGGCCAACGTCCTGACTTTC. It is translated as CAISESPRSGANVLTF.

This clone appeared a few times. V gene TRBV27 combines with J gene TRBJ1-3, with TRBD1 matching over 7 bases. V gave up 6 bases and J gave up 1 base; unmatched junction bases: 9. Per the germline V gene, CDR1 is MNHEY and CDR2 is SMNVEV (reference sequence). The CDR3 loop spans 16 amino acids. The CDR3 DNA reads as TGTGCCAGCAGCCGCGACAGGGCTGCATCTGGAAACACCATATATTTT. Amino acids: CASSRDRAASGNTIYF.

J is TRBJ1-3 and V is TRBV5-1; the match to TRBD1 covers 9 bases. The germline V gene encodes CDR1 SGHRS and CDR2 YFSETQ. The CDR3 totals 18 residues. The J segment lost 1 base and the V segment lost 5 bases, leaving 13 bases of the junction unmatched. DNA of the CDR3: TGCGCCAGCAGTCGTCTCGGACAGGGGCTGACGTCTGGAAACACCATATATTTT. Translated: CASSRLGQGLTSGNTIYF.

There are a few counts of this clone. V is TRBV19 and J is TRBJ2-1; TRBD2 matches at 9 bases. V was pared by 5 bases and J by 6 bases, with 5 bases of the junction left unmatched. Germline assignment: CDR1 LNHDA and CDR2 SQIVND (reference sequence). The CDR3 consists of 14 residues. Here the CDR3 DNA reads TGTGCCAGTAGTTCCTATAGCGGGGGCAATGAGCAGTTCTTC. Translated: CASSSYSGGNEQFF.

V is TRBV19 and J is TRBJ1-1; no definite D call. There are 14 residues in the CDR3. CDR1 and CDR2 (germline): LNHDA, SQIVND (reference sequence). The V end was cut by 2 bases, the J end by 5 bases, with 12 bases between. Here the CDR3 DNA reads TGTGCCAGTAGTATACAGAAGGCGGGGACTGAAGCTTTCTTT. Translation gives CASSIQKAGTEAFF.

The CDR3 protein is CASLGSLGGRDSANYGYTF. The CDR3 coding sequence is TGTGCCAGCTTGGGGTCCCTTGGCGGGCGGGACAGCGCTAACTATGGCTACACCTTC. The rearrangement joins TRBV28 to TRBJ1-2; 7 positions match TRBD1. In germline, CDR1 is MDHEN, CDR2 SYDVKM. The V and J ends lost 8 bases and 0 bases, in that order; junction bases with no gene match: 21. The CDR3 extends over 19 amino acids.

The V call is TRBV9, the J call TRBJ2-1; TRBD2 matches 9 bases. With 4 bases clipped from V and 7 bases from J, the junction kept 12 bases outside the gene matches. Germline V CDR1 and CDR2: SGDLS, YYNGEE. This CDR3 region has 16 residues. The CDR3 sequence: CASSPPASGIGNEQFF. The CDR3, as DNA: TGTGCCAGCAGCCCCCCTGCTAGCGGGATTGGGAATGAGCAGTTCTTC.

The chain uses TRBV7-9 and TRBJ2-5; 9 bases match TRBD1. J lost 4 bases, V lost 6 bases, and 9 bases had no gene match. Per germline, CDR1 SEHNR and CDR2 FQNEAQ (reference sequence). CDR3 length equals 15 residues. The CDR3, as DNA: TGTGCCAGCAGTATCCGGACAGGGGTTGGAGAGACCCAGTACTTC. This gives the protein CASSIRTGVGETQYF.

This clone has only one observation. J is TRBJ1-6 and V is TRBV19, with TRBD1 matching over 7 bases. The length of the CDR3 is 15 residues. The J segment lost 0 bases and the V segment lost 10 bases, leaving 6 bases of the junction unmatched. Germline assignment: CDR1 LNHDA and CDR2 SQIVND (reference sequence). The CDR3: CATWDSRSYNSPLHF. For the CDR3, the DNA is TGTGCCACCTGGGACAGCCGCTCCTATAATTCACCCCTCCACTTT. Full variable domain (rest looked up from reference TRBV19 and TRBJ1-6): DGGITQSPKYLFRKEGQNVTLSCEQNLNHDAMYWYRQDPGQGLRLIYYSQIVNDFQKGDIAEGYSVSREKKESFPLTVTSAQKNPTAFYLCATWDSRSYNSPLHFGNGTRLTVT.

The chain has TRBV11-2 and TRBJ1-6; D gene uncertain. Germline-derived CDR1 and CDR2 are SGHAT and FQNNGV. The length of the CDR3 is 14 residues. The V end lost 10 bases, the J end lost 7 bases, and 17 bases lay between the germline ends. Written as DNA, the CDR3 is TGTGCCACCAAAAAGGAGGCAATCAATTCACCCCTCCACTTT. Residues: CATKKEAINSPLHF.

The CDR3 reads CASSTGGTNSPLHF. The CDR3 coding sequence is TGTGCCAGCTCTACCGGGGGAACTAATTCACCCCTCCACTTT. The chain has TRBV18 and TRBJ1-6; D is perhaps TRBD1 (5 bases). This CDR3 comprises 14 residues. Germline assignment: CDR1 KGHSH and CDR2 LQKENI. V lost 6 bases and J 6 bases, leaving 12 bases between the germline ends.

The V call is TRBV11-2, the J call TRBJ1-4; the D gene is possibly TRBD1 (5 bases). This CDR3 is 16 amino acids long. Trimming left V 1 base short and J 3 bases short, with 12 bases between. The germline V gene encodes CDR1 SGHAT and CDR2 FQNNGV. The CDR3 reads CASSLGRTRANEKLFF. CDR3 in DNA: TGTGCCAGCAGCTTAGGCCGGACACGGGCTAATGAAAAACTGTTTTTT.

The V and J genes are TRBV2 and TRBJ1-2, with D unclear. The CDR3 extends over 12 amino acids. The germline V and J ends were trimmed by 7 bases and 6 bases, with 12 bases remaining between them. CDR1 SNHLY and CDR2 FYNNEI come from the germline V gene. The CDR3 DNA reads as TGTGCCAGCACTAAGAGTGTAGATGGCTACACCTTC. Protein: CASTKSVDGYTF.

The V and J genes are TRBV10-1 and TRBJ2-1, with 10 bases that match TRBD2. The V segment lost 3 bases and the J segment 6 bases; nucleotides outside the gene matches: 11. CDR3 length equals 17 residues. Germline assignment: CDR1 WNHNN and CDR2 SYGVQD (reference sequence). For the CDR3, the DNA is TGCGCCAGCAGTGACCGAACACGGGCTAGCGGGGGCAATGAGCAGTTCTTC. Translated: CASSDRTRASGGNEQFF.

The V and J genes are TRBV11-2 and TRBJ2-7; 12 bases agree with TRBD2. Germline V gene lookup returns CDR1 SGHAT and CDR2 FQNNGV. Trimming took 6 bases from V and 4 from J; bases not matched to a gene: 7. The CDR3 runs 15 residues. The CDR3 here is CASRSSGRALYEQYF. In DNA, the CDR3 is TGTGCCAGCAGGTCTAGCGGGAGGGCCTTGTACGAGCAGTACTTC.

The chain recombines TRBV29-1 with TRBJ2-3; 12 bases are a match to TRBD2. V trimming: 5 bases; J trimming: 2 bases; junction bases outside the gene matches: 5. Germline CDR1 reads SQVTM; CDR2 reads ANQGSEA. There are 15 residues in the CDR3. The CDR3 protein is CSVPGLAGSTDTQYF. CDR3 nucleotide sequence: TGCAGCGTTCCCGGACTAGCGGGGTCCACAGATACGCAGTATTTT.

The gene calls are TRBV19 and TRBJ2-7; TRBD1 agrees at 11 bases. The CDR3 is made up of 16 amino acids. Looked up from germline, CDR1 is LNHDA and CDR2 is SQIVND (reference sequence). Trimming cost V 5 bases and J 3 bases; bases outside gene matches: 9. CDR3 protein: CASSYAGTGGNYEQYF. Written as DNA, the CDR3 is TGTGCCAGTAGTTATGCCGGGACAGGGGGGAACTACGAGCAGTACTTC.

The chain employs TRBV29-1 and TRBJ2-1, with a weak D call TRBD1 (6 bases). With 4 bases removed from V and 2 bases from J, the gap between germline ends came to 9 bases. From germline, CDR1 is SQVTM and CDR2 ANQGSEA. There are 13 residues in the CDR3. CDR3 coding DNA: TGCAGCGTTGTTCGGACAGCCTACAATGAGCAGTTCTTC. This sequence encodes CSVVRTAYNEQFF.

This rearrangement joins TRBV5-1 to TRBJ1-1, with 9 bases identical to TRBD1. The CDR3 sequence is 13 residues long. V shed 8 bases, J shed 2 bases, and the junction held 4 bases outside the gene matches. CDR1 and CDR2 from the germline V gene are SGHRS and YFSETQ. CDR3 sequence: CASGQGTNTEAFF. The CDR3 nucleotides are TGCGCCAGTGGACAGGGGACTAACACTGAAGCTTTCTTT.

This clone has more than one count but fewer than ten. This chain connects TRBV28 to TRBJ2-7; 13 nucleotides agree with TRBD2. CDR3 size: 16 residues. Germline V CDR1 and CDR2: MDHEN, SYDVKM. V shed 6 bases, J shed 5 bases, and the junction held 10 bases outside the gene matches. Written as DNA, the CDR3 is TGTGCCAGCAGGGGCGGGACTAGCGGGACGTGGGACGAGCAGTACTTC. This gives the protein CASRGGTSGTWDEQYF.

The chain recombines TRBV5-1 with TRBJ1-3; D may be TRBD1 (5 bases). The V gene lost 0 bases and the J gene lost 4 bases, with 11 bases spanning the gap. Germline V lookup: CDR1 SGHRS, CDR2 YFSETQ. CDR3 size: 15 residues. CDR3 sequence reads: CASSLDAGPGNTIYF. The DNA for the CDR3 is TGCGCCAGCAGCTTGGATGCAGGGCCAGGAAACACCATATATTTT.